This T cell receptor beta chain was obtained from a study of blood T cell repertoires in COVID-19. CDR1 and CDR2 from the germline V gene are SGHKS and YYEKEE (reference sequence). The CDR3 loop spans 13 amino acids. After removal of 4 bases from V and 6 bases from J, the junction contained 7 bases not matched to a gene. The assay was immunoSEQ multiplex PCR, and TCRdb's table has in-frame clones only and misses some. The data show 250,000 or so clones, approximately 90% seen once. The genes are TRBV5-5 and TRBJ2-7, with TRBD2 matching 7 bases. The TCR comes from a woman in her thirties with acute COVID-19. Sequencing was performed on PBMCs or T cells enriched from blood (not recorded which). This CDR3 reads CASSTYPGGEQYF. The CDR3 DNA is TGTGCCAGCAGCACATACCCGGGAGGCGAGCAGTACTTC.